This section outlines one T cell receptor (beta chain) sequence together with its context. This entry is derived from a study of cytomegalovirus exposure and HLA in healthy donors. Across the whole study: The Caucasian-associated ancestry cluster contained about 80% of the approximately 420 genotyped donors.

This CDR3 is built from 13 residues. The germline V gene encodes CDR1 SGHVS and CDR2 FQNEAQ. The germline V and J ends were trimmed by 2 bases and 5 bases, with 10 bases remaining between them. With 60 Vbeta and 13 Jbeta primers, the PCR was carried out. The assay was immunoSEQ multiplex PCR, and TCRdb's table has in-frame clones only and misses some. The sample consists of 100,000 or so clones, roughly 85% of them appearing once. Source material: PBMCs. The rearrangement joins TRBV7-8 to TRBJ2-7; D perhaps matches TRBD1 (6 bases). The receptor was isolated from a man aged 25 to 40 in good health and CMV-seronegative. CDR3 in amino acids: CASSLRGSHEQYF. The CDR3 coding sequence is TGTGCCAGCAGCTTAAGGGGGTCCCACGAGCAGTACTTC. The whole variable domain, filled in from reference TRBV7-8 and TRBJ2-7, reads GAGVSQSPRYKVAKRGQDVALRCDPISGHVSLFWYQQALGQGPEFLTYFQNEAQLDKSGLPSDRFFAERPEGSVSTLKIQRTQQEDSAVYLCASSLRGSHEQYFGPGTRLTVT.